This TCR beta chain was obtained from a study of T cells in Graves' hyperthyroidism and ophthalmopathy. Looked up from germline, CDR1 is LNHDA and CDR2 is SQIVND (reference sequence). V trimming: 11 bases; J trimming: 0 bases; junction bases outside the gene matches: 13. This CDR3 has 16 amino acids. Regions amplified from RNA transcripts were the TCR beta CDR3 regions. The TCR CDR3 was amplified in a first-round RT-PCR using the HTBI primer set. Each CDR3 protein is one row after TCRdb ran MiXCR on the multiplex PCR reads. The sample consists of some 350,000 distinct CDR3 sequences, about an eighth of them appearing once.

The sequenced sample consisted of blood. This rearrangement joins TRBV19 to TRBJ2-1; 7 bases map to TRBD1. The sequence was collected from a woman between 40 and 50 years old with Graves' ophthalmopathy. The CDR3 nucleotides are TGTGCCTGTACTCCGACAGGGCGCCTCTCCTACAATGAGCAGTTCTTC. Its translation: CACTPTGRLSYNEQFF.